One and the same sample provided the 18 T cell receptor beta chains below, sequenced in a study of blood T cell repertoires in COVID-19. TCRdb's table, derived via immunoSEQ multiplex PCR, lists solely in-frame clones and lacks some. The sample has under 35,000 clones; about 85% are singletons. The sequenced sample consisted of peripheral blood. The receptors derive from a woman in her fifties or sixties with active COVID-19.

V usage is TRBV15 and J usage is TRBJ1-2, with a tentative D call TRBD1 (6 bases). Germline loops: CDR1 LNHNV, CDR2 YYDKDF (reference sequence). The CDR3 totals 15 residues. V lost 2 bases, J lost 5 bases, and 15 bases lay in between. CDR3 DNA sequence: TGTGCCACCAGCAGAACCACAGGGTTTGGGTATGGCTACACCTTC. This translates into CATSRTTGFGYGYTF.

This chain joins TRBV5-6 and TRBJ1-4; TRBD1 might be the D (5 bases). V was trimmed by 3 bases and J by 8 bases, leaving 14 bases between them. The CDR3 runs 14 residues. CDR1 SGHDT and CDR2 YYEEEE come from the germline V gene. The CDR3 region is CASSYLQGGEKLFF. CDR3 nucleotide sequence: TGTGCCAGCAGCTACCTCCAGGGAGGGGAAAAACTGTTTTTT.

In its sample, this clone was seen a few times. This chain links TRBV6-5 with TRBJ1-2, with 8 bases fitting TRBD1. Germline-derived CDR1 and CDR2 are MNHEY and SVGAGI. With V trimmed by 0 bases and J by 8 bases, 8 bases remained unmatched. The CDR3 totals 15 residues. Here the CDR3 reads CASSYSNQGAEGYTF. CDR3 bases: TGTGCCAGCAGTTACTCGAATCAGGGGGCGGAGGGCTACACCTTC.

For the CDR3, the DNA is TGTGCCAGCAGTTACTCGGCTAGCGGGACCTACAATGAGCAGTTCTTC. Translating gives CASSYSASGTYNEQFF. The J gene is TRBJ2-1, the V gene TRBV6-5; 9 bases align to TRBD2. The CDR3 is made up of 16 amino acids. V gave up 0 bases and J gave up 2 bases; unmatched junction bases: 2. Germline V gene lookup returns CDR1 MNHEY and CDR2 SVGAGI.

This sequence joins TRBV7-9 and TRBJ1-2; no clear D gene. Trimming took off 5 bases at V and 1 base at J, with 14 bases between the two ends. CDR3 length equals 15 residues. CDR1 and CDR2 from the germline V gene are SEHNR and FQNEAQ (reference sequence). For the CDR3, the DNA is TGTGCCAGCAGCCCTCTCGATGGAGTTAACTATGGCTACACCTTC. It encodes CASSPLDGVNYGYTF.

J is TRBJ2-2 and V is TRBV6-4; a weak D match, TRBD1 (6 bases). There are 14 residues in the CDR3. The germline V and J ends were trimmed by 3 bases and 3 bases, with 8 bases remaining between them. Germline V CDR1 and CDR2: MRHNA, SNTAGT. The CDR3 reads CASSEGGDTGELFF. Written as DNA, the CDR3 is TGTGCCAGCAGTGAAGGGGGAGACACCGGGGAGCTGTTTTTT.

The chain couples TRBV5-8 to TRBJ2-1, with 10 bases identical to TRBD2. J was trimmed by 0 bases and V by 2 bases; bases with no gene match: 5. The CDR3 loop spans 17 amino acids. Germline CDR1 SGHTS, CDR2 YDEGEE. CDR3 DNA: TGTGCCAGCAGCTTCACTAGCGGGGTGCGCTCCTACAATGAGCAGTTCTTC. It yields the protein CASSFTSGVRSYNEQFF.

This chain connects TRBV5-1 to TRBJ1-2; 8 bases match TRBD1. V dropped 4 bases and J dropped 3; count of bases not matched to a gene: 8. Per the germline V gene, CDR1 is SGHRS and CDR2 is YFSETQ. CDR3 length equals 15 residues. CDR3 DNA sequence: TGCGCCAGCAGCCTAAACGGACAGGGCTACTATGGCTACACCTTC. Translated: CASSLNGQGYYGYTF.

The rearrangement links TRBV15 to TRBJ2-3; 8 bases fit TRBD2. The V gene's germline CDR1 is LNHNV and CDR2 YYDKDF (reference sequence). CDR3 length: 16 residues. The V gene end was trimmed by 4 bases and the J gene end by 5 bases; junction bases not matched to a gene: 11. The CDR3 spells CATSTFLRGGVDTQYF. CDR3 DNA sequence: TGTGCCACCAGCACGTTCTTACGGGGGGGCGTAGATACGCAGTATTTT.

In this sample, this clone turned up once. This chain links TRBV19 with TRBJ2-1, with D tentatively TRBD1 (5 bases). Germline lookup yields CDR1 LNHDA and CDR2 SQIVND (reference sequence). Trimming pared 5 bases from V and 7 bases from J, leaving 9 bases between. The CDR3 loop spans 12 amino acids. CDR3 sequence (DNA): TGTGCCAGTAGTCCCAGGGAAAATGAGCAGTTCTTC. This gives the protein CASSPRENEQFF.

This chain uses TRBV2 with TRBJ1-5; no reliable D call. Trimming took off 1 base at V and 0 bases at J, with 7 bases between the two ends. Germline assignment: CDR1 SNHLY and CDR2 FYNNEI. The CDR3 length is 15 residues. The CDR3 DNA reads TGTGCCAGCAGTGAAGAAGACTTTAGCAATCAGCCCCAGCATTTT. Its translation: CASSEEDFSNQPQHF.

This clone rates as medium-sized. The rearrangement links TRBV6-5 to TRBJ1-5, with TRBD1 matching over 7 bases. The V gene's germline CDR1 is MNHEY and CDR2 SVGAGI. The length of the CDR3 is 15 residues. With V trimmed by 6 bases and J by 6 bases, 11 bases remained unmatched. In nucleotides, the CDR3 is TGTGCCAGCAGCCGGGGACAGAGCAGTTCTCAGCCCCAGCATTTT. Its protein is CASSRGQSSSQPQHF.

V gene TRBV30 combines with J gene TRBJ2-7; TRBD1 matches 8 bases. V lost 8 bases and J lost 5; bases outside the gene matches: 11. The CDR3 sequence is 13 residues long. CDR1 GTSNPN and CDR2 SVGIG come from the germline V gene (reference sequence). The CDR3, as DNA: TGTGCCGTCGGACAGGGACGAGCTCACGAGCAGTACTTC. Translation: CAVGQGRAHEQYF.

Here the CDR3 DNA reads TGTGCCAGCAGCTTAGGTCCGGGTACCACCGGGGAGCTGTTTTTT. Amino acids: CASSLGPGTTGELFF. This rearrangement joins TRBV7-8 to TRBJ2-2; D unclear. Looked up from germline, CDR1 is SGHVS and CDR2 is FQNEAQ. The V end lost 1 base, the J end lost 4 bases, and 10 bases lay between the germline ends. The CDR3 contains 15 residues.

The sample holds one count of this clone. V gene TRBV10-3 combines with J gene TRBJ2-3; 9 nucleotides match TRBD2. The J segment lost 1 base and the V segment lost 3 bases, leaving 2 bases of the junction unmatched. This CDR3 has 15 residues. CDR1 and CDR2 from the germline V gene are ENHRY and SYGVKD. CDR3 bases: TGTGCCATCAGTGACCCTAGCGGGGGCACAGATACGCAGTATTTT. Translating it yields CAISDPSGGTDTQYF.

The J gene is TRBJ2-1, the V gene TRBV3-1 (or the pseudogene TRBV3-2), with 13 bases that match TRBD2. The CDR3 contains 16 residues. Trimming removed 4 bases from V and 4 bases from J; junction bases left unmatched: 4. Germline CDR1 LGHDT, CDR2 YNNKEL (reference sequence). CDR3 in amino acids: CASSPQGLAGYNEQFF. In nucleotides, the CDR3 is TGTGCCAGCAGCCCTCAGGGACTAGCGGGGTACAATGAGCAGTTCTTC.

This chain connects TRBV18 to TRBJ1-5; D might be TRBD1 (5 bases). The CDR3 spans 17 residues. The germline V gene has CDR1 KGHSH and CDR2 LQKENI. The ends were cut back, 1 base at V and 1 base at J, with 14 bases in the middle. CDR3 residues: CASSPLSRAQSNQPQHF. Written as DNA, the CDR3 is TGTGCCAGCTCACCACTTAGCAGGGCTCAAAGCAATCAGCCCCAGCATTTT.

The rearrangement uses TRBV27 and TRBJ2-1, with 9 bases aligning to TRBD2. The CDR3 runs 15 residues. Germline trimming cut 2 bases from V and 7 bases from J; bases unmatched to any gene: 6. CDR1 and CDR2 (germline): MNHEY, SMNVEV (reference sequence). The CDR3 DNA is TGTGCCAGCAGTTTAGCGGGAGGGCCCCGGAATGAGCAGTTCTTC. The encoded protein is CASSLAGGPRNEQFF.